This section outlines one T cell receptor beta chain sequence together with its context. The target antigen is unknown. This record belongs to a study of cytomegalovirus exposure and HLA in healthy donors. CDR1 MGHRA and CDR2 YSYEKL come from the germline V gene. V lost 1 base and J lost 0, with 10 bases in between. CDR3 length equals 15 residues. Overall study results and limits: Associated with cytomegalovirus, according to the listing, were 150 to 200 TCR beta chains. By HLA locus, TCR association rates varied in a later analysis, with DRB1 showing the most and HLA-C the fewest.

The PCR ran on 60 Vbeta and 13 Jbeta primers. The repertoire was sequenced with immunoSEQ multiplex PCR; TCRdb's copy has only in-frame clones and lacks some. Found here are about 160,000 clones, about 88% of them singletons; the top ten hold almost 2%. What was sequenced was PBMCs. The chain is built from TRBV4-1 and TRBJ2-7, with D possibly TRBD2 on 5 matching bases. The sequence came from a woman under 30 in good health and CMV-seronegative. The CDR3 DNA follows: TGCGCCAGCAGCCAAGGTTTGGACTTCTCCTACGAGCAGTACTTC. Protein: CASSQGLDFSYEQYF.